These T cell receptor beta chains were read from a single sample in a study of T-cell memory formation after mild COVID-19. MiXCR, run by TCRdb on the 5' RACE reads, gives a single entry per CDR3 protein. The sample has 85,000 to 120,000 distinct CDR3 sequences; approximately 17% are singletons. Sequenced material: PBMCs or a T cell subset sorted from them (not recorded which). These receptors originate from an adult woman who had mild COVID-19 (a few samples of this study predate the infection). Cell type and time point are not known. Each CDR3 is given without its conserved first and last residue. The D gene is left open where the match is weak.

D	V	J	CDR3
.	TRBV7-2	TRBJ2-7	ASNLPGGTYEQY
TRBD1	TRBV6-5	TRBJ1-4	ASSSLGTGEKLGNEKLF
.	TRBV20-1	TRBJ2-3	SATATRADTQY
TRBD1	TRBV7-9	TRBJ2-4	ASSSRTGGADSQY
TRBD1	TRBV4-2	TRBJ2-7	ASSQEGTGSSYEQY
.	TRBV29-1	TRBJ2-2	SVVYTSGQGSNTGELF
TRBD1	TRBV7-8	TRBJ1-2	ASSHTTGGHGYT
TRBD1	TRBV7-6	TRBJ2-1	ASSGYSTGANEQF
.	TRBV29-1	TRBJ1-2	SVEDDSPPDYGYT
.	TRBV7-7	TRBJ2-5	ASSEGSGTQY
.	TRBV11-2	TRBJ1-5	ASSLDMWDDNQPQH
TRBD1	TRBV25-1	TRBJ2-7	ASTAGTGESYEQY
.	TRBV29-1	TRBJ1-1	SVEWDTEAF
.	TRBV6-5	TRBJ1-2	ASSYHTGHPYGYT
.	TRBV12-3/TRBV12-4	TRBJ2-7	ASSPSGTPRYEQY
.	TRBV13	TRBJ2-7	ASSYSRAPTYEQY
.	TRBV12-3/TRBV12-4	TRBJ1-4	ASRPRGDEKLF
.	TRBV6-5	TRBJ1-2	ASSYSSLVGARGYT
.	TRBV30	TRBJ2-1	AWSVQGNEQF
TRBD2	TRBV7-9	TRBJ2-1	ASSPSGTSSYNEQF
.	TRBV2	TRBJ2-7	ASKIISYEQY
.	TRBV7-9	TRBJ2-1	ASRPFNEQF
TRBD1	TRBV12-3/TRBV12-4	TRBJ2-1	ASSLVVGGQGNEQF
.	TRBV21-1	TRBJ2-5	ASSQGRVPSRDQETQY
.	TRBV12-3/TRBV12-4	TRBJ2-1	ASTGLSSYNEQF
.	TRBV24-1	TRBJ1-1	ASRDTNTEAF
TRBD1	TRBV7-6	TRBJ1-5	ASSPIDRAYIGVYSNQPQH
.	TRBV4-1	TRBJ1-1	ASSQDNGGSEAF
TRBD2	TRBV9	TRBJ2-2	ASSGLAGGGTGELF
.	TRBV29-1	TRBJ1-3	SVELGGISGNTIY